This passage covers 21 T cell receptor beta chains from one sample sequenced in a study of vaccination and CD4 T cells after COVID-19. Their antigens remain unidentified. Sequencing of the DNA from cultured CD4+ T cells was carried out with the Oncomine TCR Beta short-read assay. One entry per CDR3 protein, called by TCRdb with MiXCR from the PCR reads. The data show about 10,000 distinct CDR3 sequences, with roughly 77% seen just once and approximately 9% held by the top ten. Treatment reported: approximately nine-day PBMC culture with coronavirus spike peptide pools or control peptides (ViraFEST assay). Sequencing was done on a sample of CD4+ T cells from blood, cultured in vitro. These receptors originate from a human donor who had recovered from COVID-19.

This sequence joins TRBV28 and TRBJ1-2; D remains ambiguous. The V gene's germline CDR1 is MDHEN and CDR2 SYDVKM. V was trimmed by 6 bases and J by 8 bases, leaving 16 bases between them. The CDR3 extends over 13 amino acids. The CDR3 reads CASSSDAPRGYTF. CDR3 DNA: TGTGCCAGCAGCTCGGACGCGCCCAGGGGCTACACCTTC.

V usage is TRBV15 and J usage is TRBJ1-1, with TRBD1 matching over 9 bases. The germline V gene encodes CDR1 LNHNV and CDR2 YYDKDF (reference sequence). V dropped 2 bases and J dropped 0; count of bases not matched to a gene: 10. This CDR3 comprises 18 residues. As DNA, the CDR3 is TGTGCCACCAGCAGATCACCCCGGACAGGGGCTGTGAACACTGAAGCTTTCTTT. It codes for CATSRSPRTGAVNTEAFF.

The chain employs TRBV5-4 and TRBJ2-7; 14 nucleotides align to TRBD2. Germline-derived CDR1 and CDR2 are SGHNT and YYREEE (reference sequence). After removal of 3 bases from V and 3 bases from J, the junction contained 2 bases not matched to a gene. The CDR3 sequence is 15 residues long. Here the CDR3 reads CASSSGTSGSYEQYF. CDR3 DNA: TGTGCCAGCAGCTCGGGGACTAGCGGGAGCTACGAGCAGTACTTC.

The CDR3 is CSARDYGREVDTQYF. The CDR3 nucleotides are TGCAGTGCTAGAGATTATGGGCGGGAGGTAGATACGCAGTATTTT. The chain combines TRBV20-1 with TRBJ2-3; 8 bases are a match to TRBD2. The junction had 7 bases not matched to a gene; V was cut back by 0 bases and J by 5 bases. CDR3 length: 15 amino acids. CDR1 and CDR2 from the germline V gene are DFQATT and SNEGSKA (reference sequence).

V gene TRBV6-5 combines with J gene TRBJ2-5; D possibly uses TRBD1 or TRBD2 (5 bases each). The CDR3 runs 17 residues. The V gene's germline CDR1 is MNHEY and CDR2 SVGAGI. V lost 1 base and J lost 5, with 20 bases in between. The CDR3 DNA follows: TGTGCCAGCAGTTACTGGGGACGGGGTGGTTCGCGGGAGACCCAGTACTTC. Its translation is CASSYWGRGGSRETQYF.

CDR3 residues: CASSLQALQETQYF. CDR3 sequence (DNA): TGCGCCAGCAGCCTCCAGGCCCTGCAGGAGACCCAGTACTTC. The rearrangement joins TRBV5-1 to TRBJ2-5; D is unclear. Trimming removed 4 bases at V and 5 bases at J, with 15 bases between. The CDR3 contains 14 residues. In germline, CDR1 is SGHRS, CDR2 YFSETQ.

The chain combines TRBV20-1 with TRBJ1-5, with D possibly TRBD1 on 6 matching bases. This CDR3 contains 12 residues. Germline values: CDR1 DFQATT, CDR2 SNEGSKA (reference sequence). Trimming took 6 bases from V and 4 from J, leaving 10 bases between them. As DNA, the CDR3 is TGCAGTGCCCGACAGGAGAATCAGCCCCAGCATTTT. Residues: CSARQENQPQHF.

The V gene is TRBV6-2 or TRBV6-3, the J gene TRBJ2-7, with 8 nucleotides matching TRBD2. V shed 6 bases, J shed 3 bases, and the junction held 16 bases outside the gene matches. CDR1 MNHEY and CDR2 SVGEGT come from the germline V gene. The CDR3 totals 17 residues. The CDR3, as DNA: TGTGCCAGCAGCCTTTCCGGGACTAGAAGTCTACTCTACGAGCAGTACTTC. This gives the protein CASSLSGTRSLLYEQYF.

This clonotype showed up just a few times. The chain couples TRBV4-3 to TRBJ2-7, with TRBD2 matching over 7 bases. Germline V gene data show CDR1 as LGHNA and CDR2 as YSLEER. The CDR3 covers 15 residues. V shed 1 base, J shed 3 bases, and the junction held 6 bases outside the gene matches. The CDR3: CASSQGGSGFYEQYF. The CDR3 DNA sequence: TGCGCCAGCAGCCAAGGAGGTAGCGGGTTCTACGAGCAGTACTTC.

The chain recombines TRBV7-9 with TRBJ1-2; 9 bases line up with TRBD1. The CDR3 is 15 residues long. Trimming removed 5 bases from V and 1 base from J; junction bases left unmatched: 5. Germline lookup yields CDR1 SEHNR and CDR2 FQNEAQ (reference sequence). CDR3 bases: TGTGCCAGCAGCGTCGGACAGGGGCTTAACTATGGCTACACCTTC. Its translation is CASSVGQGLNYGYTF.

The chain couples TRBV20-1 to TRBJ1-5; no definite D call. The length of the CDR3 is 13 residues. Germline V gene data show CDR1 as DFQATT and CDR2 as SNEGSKA (reference sequence). Trimming pared 3 bases from V and 8 bases from J, leaving 14 bases between. In DNA form, the CDR3 reads TGCAGTGCTAGGAGGGCTTTACGGGAGCCCCAGCATTTT. It translates to CSARRALREPQHF.

J is TRBJ1-2 and V is TRBV6-2 or TRBV6-3; weak D call: TRBD1 (6 bases). The CDR3 totals 14 residues. CDR1 is MNHEY, CDR2 SVGEGT, per germline. The germline V and J ends were trimmed by 6 bases and 5 bases, with 16 bases remaining between them. The CDR3 spells CASRYTQGGYGYTF. CDR3 DNA: TGTGCCAGCAGGTACACACAGGGAGGATATGGCTACACCTTC.

The gene calls are TRBV24-1 and TRBJ1-2; no reliable D call. Looked up from germline, CDR1 is KGHDR and CDR2 is SFDVKD. Trimming shortened V by 4 bases and J by 4 bases, and 6 bases separated the two germline ends. This CDR3 has 12 amino acids. In DNA, the CDR3 is TGTGCCACCAGTGACACTATCTATGGCTACACCTTC. The encoded protein is CATSDTIYGYTF.

The V call is TRBV27, the J call TRBJ2-7; 12 bases agree with TRBD2. The CDR3 runs 16 residues. The V and J ends lost 4 bases and 6 bases, in that order; junction bases with no gene match: 10. Germline V CDR1 and CDR2: MNHEY, SMNVEV (reference sequence). DNA for the CDR3: TGTGCCAGCAGTTCACAGTTTCTAGCGGGAGGGACCGAGCAGTACTTC. As protein: CASSSQFLAGGTEQYF.

V usage is TRBV6-1 and J usage is TRBJ1-1; TRBD1 is a possible D gene (6 bases). Trimming cost V 7 bases and J 5 bases, with 17 bases left between them. Germline CDR1 and CDR2: MNHNS and SASEGT. The CDR3 totals 14 residues. CDR3 protein: CASKKDPDRTEAFF. The CDR3 bases are TGTGCCAGCAAAAAAGATCCGGACAGAACTGAAGCTTTCTTT.

This chain links TRBV6-1 with TRBJ2-1; 12 bases are a match to TRBD2. The CDR3 is 12 amino acids. Per the germline V gene, CDR1 is MNHNS and CDR2 is SASEGT. The J segment lost 15 bases and the V segment lost 6 bases, leaving 6 bases of the junction unmatched. CDR3 nucleotide sequence: TGTGCCAGCAGATCGTCTAGCGGGAGGGTGTTCTTC. Amino acids: CASRSSSGRVFF.

This clonotype has a handful of counts. The chain uses TRBV7-9 and TRBJ1-1; D remains unclear. The germline gives CDR1 SEHNR, CDR2 FQNEAQ (reference sequence). Trimming shortened V by 1 base and J by 0 bases, and 9 bases separated the two germline ends. This CDR3 contains 15 residues. Here the CDR3 reads CASSLVESMNTEAFF. CDR3 sequence (DNA): TGTGCCAGCAGCTTAGTTGAGAGTATGAACACTGAAGCTTTCTTT.

This clonotype was counted once. The chain carries TRBV20-1 and TRBJ2-7; no definite D call. Trimming took 6 bases from V and 5 from J, leaving 20 bases between them. Looked up from germline, CDR1 is DFQATT and CDR2 is SNEGSKA (reference sequence). The CDR3 spans 14 residues. CDR3 bases: TGCAGTGCAACCCCTCGCTGGGCCCTGGACGAGCAGTACTTC. Translation gives CSATPRWALDEQYF.

The rearrangement uses TRBV15 and TRBJ2-3, with D possibly TRBD2 on 6 matching bases. CDR1 is LNHNV, CDR2 YYDKDF, per germline (reference sequence). The length of the CDR3 is 17 residues. Trimming removed 1 base from V and 4 bases from J, with 18 bases in between. The chain's CDR3 is CATSRAKGVGTPDTQYF. CDR3 DNA sequence: TGTGCCACCAGCAGAGCGAAAGGGGTAGGGACTCCAGATACGCAGTATTTT.

The rearrangement joins TRBV20-1 to TRBJ1-4; no reliable D call. The CDR3 sequence is 12 residues long. Germline V gene sequence: CDR1 DFQATT, CDR2 SNEGSKA (reference sequence). V was pared by 1 base and J by 0 bases, with 0 bases between. The CDR3 DNA sequence: TGCAGTGCTAGAGCAACTAATGAAAAACTGTTTTTT. This encodes CSARATNEKLFF.

DNA for the CDR3: TGCAGTGCTAGAAAGGGACTAGCGGGAGGTTACGAGCAGTACTTC. Protein: CSARKGLAGGYEQYF. The rearrangement joins TRBV20-1 to TRBJ2-7; 15 nucleotides line up with TRBD2. Per germline, CDR1 DFQATT and CDR2 SNEGSKA (reference sequence). This CDR3 contains 15 residues. The V segment lost 2 bases and the J segment 4 bases; nucleotides outside the gene matches: 3.